This T cell receptor (beta chain) derives from a study of blood T cell repertoires in COVID-19. For the study at large: The analysed material was cDNA or gDNA that came from T cells, B-cell-depleted T cells, or PBMCs.

Method: immunoSEQ multiplex PCR; TCRdb's copy keeps in-frame clones and lacks some. Here the sample spans tens of thousands of clones, roughly 90% being singletons. The CDR3 extends over 16 amino acids. Trimming stripped 0 bases from V and 0 bases from J, with 9 bases between. CDR1 is LGHDT, CDR2 YNNKEL, per germline (reference sequence). The gene calls are TRBV3-1 (or the pseudogene TRBV3-2) and TRBJ1-3; maybe TRBD1 (6 bases). This receptor was identified in a man aged 55 to 70 with acute or convalescent COVID-19. Sequencing input: peripheral blood. CDR3 DNA: TGTGCCAGCAGCCAAGAGCGACAGGACTCTGGAAACACCATATATTTT. Protein product: CASSQERQDSGNTIYF.